A single T cell receptor beta chain is shown here with its context. This sample was taken from a study of cytomegalovirus exposure and HLA in healthy donors. The study ran its PCR with 60 Vbeta and 13 Jbeta primers. Method: immunoSEQ multiplex PCR; TCRdb's copy keeps in-frame clones and lacks some. This sample has 250,000 to 350,000 clones, with about nine tenths found just once. The TCR originated in a middle-aged man in good health and CMV-seropositive. Sample: PBMCs.

CDR3 nucleotide sequence: TGCAGCGTTTTCCAGATACTACTCAATGAGCAGTTCTTC. Protein product: CSVFQILLNEQFF. This chain links TRBV29-1 with TRBJ2-1; D is unclear. The CDR3 contains 13 residues. Germline V lookup: CDR1 SQVTM, CDR2 ANQGSEA. V was clipped by 5 bases and J by 6 bases, with 14 bases between them.